This T cell receptor (beta chain) was sequenced in a study of stem cell transplantation in POMP-related autoinflammatory disease. Looking at the study overall: Before transplant: CD4+ naive skewing, low CD8+ proportions, reduced cytokine secretion.

Remarks on this clone: Its antigen remains unknown.

TCRdb's copy holds only in-frame clones and misses some; the assay was immunoSEQ multiplex PCR. The sample consists of approximately 2,100 clones, roughly nine tenths of them appearing once. Study-level points and caveats: A trend toward lower repertoire diversity and greater clonality appeared in every analyzed T-cell subset of PRAID patients. Patients with PRAID showed a restricted number of unique TRB V-J gene pairings.

Germline CDR1 is SEHNR and CDR2 is FQNEAQ (reference sequence). V gave up 5 bases and J gave up 3 bases, with 7 bases separating them. The CDR3 is made up of 12 amino acids. The chain joins TRBV7-9 to TRBJ1-2; no reliable D call. This sequence was found in a human donor with POMP-related autoinflammation and immune dysregulation (PRAID). This specimen was Tregs from PBMCs, taken before stem cell transplantation. The CDR3 DNA is TGTGCCAGCAGCCGGTCAGACTATGGCTACACCTTC. Protein sequence: CASSRSDYGYTF.